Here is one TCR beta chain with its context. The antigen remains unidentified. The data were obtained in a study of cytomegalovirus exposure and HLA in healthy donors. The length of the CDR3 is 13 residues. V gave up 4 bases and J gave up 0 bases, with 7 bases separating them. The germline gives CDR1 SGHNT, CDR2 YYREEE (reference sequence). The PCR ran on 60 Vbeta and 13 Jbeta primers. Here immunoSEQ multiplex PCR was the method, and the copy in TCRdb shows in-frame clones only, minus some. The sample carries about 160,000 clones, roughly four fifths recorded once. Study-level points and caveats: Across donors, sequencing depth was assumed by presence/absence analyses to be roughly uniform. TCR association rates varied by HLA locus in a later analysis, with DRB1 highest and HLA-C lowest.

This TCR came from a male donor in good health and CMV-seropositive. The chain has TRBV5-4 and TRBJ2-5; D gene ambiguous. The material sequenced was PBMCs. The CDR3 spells CASSRDYQETQYF. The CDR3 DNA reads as TGTGCCAGCAGCCGCGACTACCAAGAGACCCAGTACTTC.